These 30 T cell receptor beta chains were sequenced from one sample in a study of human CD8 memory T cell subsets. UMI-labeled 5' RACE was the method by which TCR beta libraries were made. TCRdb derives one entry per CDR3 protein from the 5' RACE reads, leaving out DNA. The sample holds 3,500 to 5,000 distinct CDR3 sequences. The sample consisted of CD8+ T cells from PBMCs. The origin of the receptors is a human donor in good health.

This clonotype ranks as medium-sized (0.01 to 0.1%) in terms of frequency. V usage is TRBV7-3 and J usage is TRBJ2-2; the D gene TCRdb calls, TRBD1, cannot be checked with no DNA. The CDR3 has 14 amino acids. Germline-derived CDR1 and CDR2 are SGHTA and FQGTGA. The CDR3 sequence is CASSLTGGSGELFF.

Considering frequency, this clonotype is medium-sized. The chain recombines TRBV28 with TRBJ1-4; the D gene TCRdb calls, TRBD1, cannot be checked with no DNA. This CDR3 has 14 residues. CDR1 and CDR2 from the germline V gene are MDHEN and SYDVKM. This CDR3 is CASRSTGRGEKLFF. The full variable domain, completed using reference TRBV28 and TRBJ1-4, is DVKVTQSSRYLVKRTGEKVFLECVQDMDHENMFWYRQDPGLGLRLIYFSYDVKMKEKGDIPEGYSVSREKKERFSLILESASTNQTSMYLCASRSTGRGEKLFFGSGTQLSVL.

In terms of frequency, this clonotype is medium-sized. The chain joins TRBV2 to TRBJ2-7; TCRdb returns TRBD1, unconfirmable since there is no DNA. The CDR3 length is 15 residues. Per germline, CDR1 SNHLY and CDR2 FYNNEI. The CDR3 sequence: CASSEGPGSGYEQYF.

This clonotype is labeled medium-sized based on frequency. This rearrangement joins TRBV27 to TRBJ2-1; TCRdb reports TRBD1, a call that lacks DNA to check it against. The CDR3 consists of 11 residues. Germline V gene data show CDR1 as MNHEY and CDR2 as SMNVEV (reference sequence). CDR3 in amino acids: CASIRAPPQFF.

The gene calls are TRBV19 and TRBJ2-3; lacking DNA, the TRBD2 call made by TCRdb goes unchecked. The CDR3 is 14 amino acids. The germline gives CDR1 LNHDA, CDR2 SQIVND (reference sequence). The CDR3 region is CASSGLAGADTQYF.

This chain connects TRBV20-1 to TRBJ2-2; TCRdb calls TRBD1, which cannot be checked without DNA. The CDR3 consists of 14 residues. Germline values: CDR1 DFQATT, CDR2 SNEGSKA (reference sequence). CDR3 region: CSARDGTDTGELFF.

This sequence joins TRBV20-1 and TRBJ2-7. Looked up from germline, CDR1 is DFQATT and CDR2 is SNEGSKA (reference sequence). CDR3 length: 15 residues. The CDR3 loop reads CSARVLAGGAYEQYF.

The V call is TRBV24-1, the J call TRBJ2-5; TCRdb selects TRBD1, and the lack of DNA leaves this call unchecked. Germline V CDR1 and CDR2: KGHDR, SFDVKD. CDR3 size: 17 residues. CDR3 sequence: CATSDAFPGHRQETQYF.

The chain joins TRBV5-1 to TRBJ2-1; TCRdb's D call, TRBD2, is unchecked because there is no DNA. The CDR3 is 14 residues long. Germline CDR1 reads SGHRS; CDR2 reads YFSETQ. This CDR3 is CASEGALGHNEQFF.

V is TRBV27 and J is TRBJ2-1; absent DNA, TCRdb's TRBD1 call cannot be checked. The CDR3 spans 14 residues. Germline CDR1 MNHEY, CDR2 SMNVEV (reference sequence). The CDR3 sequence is CASGGDGTYNEQFF.

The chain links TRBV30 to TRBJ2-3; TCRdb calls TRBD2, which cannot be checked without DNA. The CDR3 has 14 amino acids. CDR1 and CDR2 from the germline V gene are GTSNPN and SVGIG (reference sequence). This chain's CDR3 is CAWNLAGGSDTQYF.

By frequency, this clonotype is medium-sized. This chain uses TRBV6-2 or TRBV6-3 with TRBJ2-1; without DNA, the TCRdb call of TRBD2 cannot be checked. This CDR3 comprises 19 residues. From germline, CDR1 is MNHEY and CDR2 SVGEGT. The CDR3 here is CASSYGAASGTTIINEQFF.

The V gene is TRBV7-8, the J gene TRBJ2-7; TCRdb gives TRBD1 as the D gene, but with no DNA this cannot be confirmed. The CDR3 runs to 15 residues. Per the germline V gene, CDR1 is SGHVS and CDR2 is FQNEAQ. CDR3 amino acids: CASSLFPGPSYEQYF.

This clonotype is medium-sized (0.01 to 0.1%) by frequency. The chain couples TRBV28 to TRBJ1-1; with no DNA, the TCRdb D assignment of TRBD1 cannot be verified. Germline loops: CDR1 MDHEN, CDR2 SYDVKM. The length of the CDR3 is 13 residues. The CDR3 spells CASSGQGNTEAFF.

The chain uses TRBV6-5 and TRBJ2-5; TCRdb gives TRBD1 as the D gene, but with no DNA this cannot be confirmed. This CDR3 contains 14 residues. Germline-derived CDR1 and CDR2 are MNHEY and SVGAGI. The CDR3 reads CASSLTGLQETQYF.

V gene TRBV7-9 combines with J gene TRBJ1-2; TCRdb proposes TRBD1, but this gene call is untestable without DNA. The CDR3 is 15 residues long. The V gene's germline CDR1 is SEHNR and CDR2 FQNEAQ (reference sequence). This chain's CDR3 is CASSLQDQGVEGYTF.

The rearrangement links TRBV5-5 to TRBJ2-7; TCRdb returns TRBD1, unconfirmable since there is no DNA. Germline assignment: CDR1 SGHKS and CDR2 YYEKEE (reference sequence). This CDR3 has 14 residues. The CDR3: CASSFGTGSYEQYF.

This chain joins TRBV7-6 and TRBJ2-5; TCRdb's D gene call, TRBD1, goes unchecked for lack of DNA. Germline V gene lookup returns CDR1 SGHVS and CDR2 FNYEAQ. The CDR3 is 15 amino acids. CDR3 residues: CASSLVGHRQETQYF.

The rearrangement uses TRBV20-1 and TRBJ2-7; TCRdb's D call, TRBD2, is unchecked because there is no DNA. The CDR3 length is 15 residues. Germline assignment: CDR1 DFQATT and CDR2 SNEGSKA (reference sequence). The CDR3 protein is CSARDRTSPTYEQYF.

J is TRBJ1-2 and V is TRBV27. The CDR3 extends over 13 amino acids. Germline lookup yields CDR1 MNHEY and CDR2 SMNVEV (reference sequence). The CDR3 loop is CASRGGATGGYTF.

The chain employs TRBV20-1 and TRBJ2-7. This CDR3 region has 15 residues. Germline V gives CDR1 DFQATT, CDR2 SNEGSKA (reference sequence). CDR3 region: CSAMDRASFSYEQYF.

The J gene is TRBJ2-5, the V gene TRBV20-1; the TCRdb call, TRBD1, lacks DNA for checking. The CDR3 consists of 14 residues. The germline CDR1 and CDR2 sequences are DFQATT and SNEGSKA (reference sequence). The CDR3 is CSATTGTGSETQYF.

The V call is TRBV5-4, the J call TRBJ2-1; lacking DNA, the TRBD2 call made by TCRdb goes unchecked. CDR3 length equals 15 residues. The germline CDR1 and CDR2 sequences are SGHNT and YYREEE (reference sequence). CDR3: CASSLETSGLNEQFF.

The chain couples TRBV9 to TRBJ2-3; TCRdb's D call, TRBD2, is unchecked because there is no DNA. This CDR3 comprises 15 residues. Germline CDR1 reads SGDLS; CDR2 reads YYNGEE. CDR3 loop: CASSVTGGSTDTQYF. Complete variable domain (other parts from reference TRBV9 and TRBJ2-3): DSGVTQTPKHLITATGQRVTLRCSPRSGDLSVYWYQQSLDQGLQFLIQYYNGEERAKGNILERFSAQQFPDLHSELNLSSLELGDSALYFCASSVTGGSTDTQYFGPGTRLTVL.

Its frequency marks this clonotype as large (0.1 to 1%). This chain's CDR3 is CASSPRHLAGTDTQYF. V usage is TRBV28 and J usage is TRBJ2-3. There are 16 residues in the CDR3. From germline, CDR1 is MDHEN and CDR2 SYDVKM.

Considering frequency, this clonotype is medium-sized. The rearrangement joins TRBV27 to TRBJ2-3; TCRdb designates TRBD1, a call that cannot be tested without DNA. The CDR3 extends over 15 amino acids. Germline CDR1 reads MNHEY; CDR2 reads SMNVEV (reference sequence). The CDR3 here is CASSLMGTVLDTQYF.

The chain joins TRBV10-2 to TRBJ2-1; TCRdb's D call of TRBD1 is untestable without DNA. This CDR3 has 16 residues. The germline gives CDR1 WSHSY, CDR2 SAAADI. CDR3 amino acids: CASSLGAGTTTDEQFF.

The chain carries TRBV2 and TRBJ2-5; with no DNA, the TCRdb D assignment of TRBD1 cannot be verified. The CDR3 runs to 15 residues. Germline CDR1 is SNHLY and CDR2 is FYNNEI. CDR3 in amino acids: CASFDGAGGLRTQYF.

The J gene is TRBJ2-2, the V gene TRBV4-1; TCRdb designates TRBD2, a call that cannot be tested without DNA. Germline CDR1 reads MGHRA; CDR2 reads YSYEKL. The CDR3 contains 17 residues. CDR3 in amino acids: CASSQSPGTFITGELFF.

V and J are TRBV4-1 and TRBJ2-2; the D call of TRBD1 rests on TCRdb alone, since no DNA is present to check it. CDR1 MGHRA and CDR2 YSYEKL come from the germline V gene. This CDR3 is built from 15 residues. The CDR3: CASSQEGGNTGELFF.